This entry lists 7 T cell receptor beta chains sequenced from one sample in a study of neurological immune-mediated disorders. TCRdb re-called the 5' RACE reads with MiXCR, one entry per CDR3 protein. Seen here are over 25,000 distinct CDR3 sequences, about 1.6% observed once, and the top ten hold about 9%. Specimen: PBMCs. All receptors come from a woman aged 30 to 39 with multiple sclerosis.

This clonotype was seen repeatedly, ten times or more. This chain uses TRBV5-6 with TRBJ2-7; TRBD1 might be the D (5 bases). Germline V gene sequence: CDR1 SGHDT, CDR2 YYEEEE. The V gene lost 1 base and the J gene lost 2 bases, with 13 bases spanning the gap. The CDR3 is 15 residues long. As DNA, the CDR3 is TGTGCCAGCAGCTTGTGGGGCCCGGGCGCCTACGAGCAGTACTTC. Protein: CASSLWGPGAYEQYF.

This clonotype was recorded at least ten times. This chain uses TRBV6-5 with TRBJ1-1; D is perhaps TRBD1 (6 bases). The germline CDR1 and CDR2 sequences are MNHEY and SVGAGI. Trimming left V 0 bases short and J 0 bases short, with 11 bases between. The CDR3 is 16 residues long. The CDR3 reads CASSYSSTGMNTEAFF. CDR3 sequence (DNA): TGTGCCAGCAGTTACTCTTCGACAGGCATGAACACTGAAGCTTTCTTT.

In this sample, this clonotype turned up many times. This sequence joins TRBV9 and TRBJ1-2, with D possibly matching TRBD1 (5 bases). V was pared by 0 bases and J by 3 bases, with 12 bases between. The CDR3 runs to 15 residues. Germline V gene data show CDR1 as SGDLS and CDR2 as YYNGEE. CDR3 sequence reads: CASSVARALDYGYTF. In nucleotides, the CDR3 is TGTGCCAGCAGCGTAGCCAGGGCCTTGGACTATGGCTACACCTTC. Based on the CDR3 plus reference TRBV9 and TRBJ1-2, the full variable domain is DSGVTQTPKHLITATGQRVTLRCSPRSGDLSVYWYQQSLDQGLQFLIQYYNGEERAKGNILERFSAQQFPDLHSELNLSSLELGDSALYFCASSVARALDYGYTFGSGTRLTVV.

Many counts were recorded for this clonotype. The chain uses TRBV20-1 and TRBJ2-3; 7 positions match TRBD2. The germline V gene has CDR1 DFQATT and CDR2 SNEGSKA (reference sequence). The CDR3 totals 14 residues. V trimming: 0 bases; J trimming: 9 bases; junction bases outside the gene matches: 9. The CDR3 coding sequence is TGCAGTGCTAGAGATGACGGAGCGGGGATGACGCAGTATTTT. Amino acid sequence: CSARDDGAGMTQYF.

In this sample, this clonotype turned up many times. J is TRBJ1-6 and V is TRBV10-3; TRBD1 might be the D (5 bases). The CDR3 has 14 amino acids. Per germline, CDR1 ENHRY and CDR2 SYGVKD. Trimming took off 2 bases at V and 4 bases at J, with 6 bases between the two ends. CDR3 sequence reads: CAISEDSYNSPLHF. CDR3 sequence (DNA): TGTGCCATCAGTGAGGACAGTTATAATTCACCCCTCCACTTT.

This clonotype was recorded many times. V is TRBV5-1 and J is TRBJ2-3; TRBD1 might be the D (5 bases). Germline assignment: CDR1 SGHRS and CDR2 YFSETQ. Trimming removed 3 bases at V and 3 bases at J, with 8 bases between. The CDR3 sequence is 13 residues long. For the CDR3, the DNA is TGCGCCAGCAGCTCCCAGGGTACAGATACGCAGTATTTT. Protein product: CASSSQGTDTQYF.

This clonotype was detected many times. The chain recombines TRBV20-1 with TRBJ2-2; no reliable D call. The CDR3 loop spans 15 amino acids. V dropped 2 bases and J dropped 2 bases, with 12 bases sitting between them. Germline CDR1 is DFQATT and CDR2 is SNEGSKA (reference sequence). The CDR3 is CSARRALLNTGELFF. The CDR3 DNA reads as TGCAGTGCTAGAAGGGCCCTACTCAACACCGGGGAGCTGTTTTTT.